The subject of this entry is one TCR beta chain. Resolution of symptoms, clearance, or two negative PCRs was present in recovered Cohort 3 donors. These data belong to a study of blood T cell repertoires in COVID-19. The assay was immunoSEQ multiplex PCR, and TCRdb's table has in-frame clones only and misses some. This table has under 250,000 clones, about 85% appearing once. The TCR comes from a man aged 25-45 years who had recovered from COVID-19. The sequenced sample was PBMCs or T cells enriched from blood (not recorded which).

The CDR3 DNA follows: TGTGCCAGCAGTCTATTCTCATCCGGGACTAGCGTTTACGAGCAGTACTTC. Translated: CASSLFSSGTSVYEQYF. This chain joins TRBV27 and TRBJ2-7, with 10 bases matching TRBD2. With V trimmed by 5 bases and J by 4 bases, 14 bases remained unmatched. Germline V CDR1 and CDR2: MNHEY, SMNVEV (reference sequence). This CDR3 has 17 amino acids.